This TCR beta chain was captured by sequencing in a study of response to subunit inactivated influenza vaccine (dated by TCRdb to 2016 to 2019). For the study in its entirety: The study used deep quantitative T cell receptor repertoire profiling to track responses to a trivalent subunit inactivated influenza vaccine. The investigation overall reported the following: The authors proposed that each seasonal influenza vaccination may bring in only a limited number of new T cells.

Receptor libraries were prepared by RT-PCR. Sequencing took place on an Illumina HiSeq 2500. The public reads were reanalyzed by TCRdb: fastp trimming at Q25, MiXCR alignment, in-frame beta chains only. Every entry covers one CDR3 protein and lists the most common genes and DNA from its rows. The sample table lists hundreds of thousands of distinct CDR3 sequences, approximately 11% of them with a count of one. The top ten clonotypes cover over 9.5% of the sample. According to the germline V gene (reference sequence), CDR1 reads LNHDA and CDR2 reads SQIVND. Trimming removed 5 bases from V and 1 base from J, leaving 11 bases between the germline ends. The cysteine opens and the phenylalanine closes a CDR3 of 14 amino acids. Just CDR3 DNA is preserved here, 42 bases in frame from base 1. What the time point label conveys for this sample: 45 days after influenza vaccine administration. To note about this clonotype: No cognate antigen has been identified for it. No quality values exist for individual bases; no much larger clone is one base distant.

The specimen was PBMCs from blood, collected around seven weeks after vaccination. This chain is built from TRBV19 and TRBJ2-5; the D segment could be TRBD1, given 6 matching bases. This TCR derives from a man between 50 and 59 years old who received an inactivated influenza vaccine. Donor details come from another sample of the same person, matched by shared clones. CDR3 protein: CASSGQPIQETQYF. In nucleotide form, the sequence is TGTGCCAGTAGTGGACAGCCGATCCAAGAGACCCAGTACTTC.